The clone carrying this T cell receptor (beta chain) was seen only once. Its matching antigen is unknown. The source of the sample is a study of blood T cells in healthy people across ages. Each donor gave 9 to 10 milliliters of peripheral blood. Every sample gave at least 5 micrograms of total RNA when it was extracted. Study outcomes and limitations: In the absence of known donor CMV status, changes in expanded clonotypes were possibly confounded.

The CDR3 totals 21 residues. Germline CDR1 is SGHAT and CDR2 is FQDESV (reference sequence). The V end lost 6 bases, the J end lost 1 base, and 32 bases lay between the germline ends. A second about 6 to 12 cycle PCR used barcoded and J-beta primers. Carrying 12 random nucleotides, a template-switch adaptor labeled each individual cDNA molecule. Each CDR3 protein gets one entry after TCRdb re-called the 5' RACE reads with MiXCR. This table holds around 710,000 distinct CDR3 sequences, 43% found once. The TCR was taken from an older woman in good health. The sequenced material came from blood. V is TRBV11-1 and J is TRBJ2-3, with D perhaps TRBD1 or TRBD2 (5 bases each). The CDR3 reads CASRPTMGRTYSRLGTDTQYF. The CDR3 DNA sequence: TGTGCCAGCAGGCCGACTATGGGGCGAACCTATAGTAGACTTGGCACAGATACGCAGTATTTT.